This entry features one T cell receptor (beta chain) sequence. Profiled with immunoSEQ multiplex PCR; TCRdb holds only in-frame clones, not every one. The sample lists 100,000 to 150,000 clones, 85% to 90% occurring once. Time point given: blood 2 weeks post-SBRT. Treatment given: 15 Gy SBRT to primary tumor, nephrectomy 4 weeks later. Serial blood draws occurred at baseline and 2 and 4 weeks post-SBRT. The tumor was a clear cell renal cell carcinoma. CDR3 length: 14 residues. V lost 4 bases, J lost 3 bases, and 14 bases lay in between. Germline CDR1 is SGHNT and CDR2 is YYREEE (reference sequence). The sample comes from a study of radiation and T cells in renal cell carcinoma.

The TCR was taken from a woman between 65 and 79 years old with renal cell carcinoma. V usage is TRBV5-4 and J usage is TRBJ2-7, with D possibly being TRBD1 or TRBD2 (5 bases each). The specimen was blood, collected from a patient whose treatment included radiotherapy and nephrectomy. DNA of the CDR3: TGTGCCAGCAGCCCGGGGCCAGGATACTACGAGCAGTACTTC. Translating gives CASSPGPGYYEQYF.